One sample yielded the 20 T cell receptor beta chains listed below, sequenced in a study of early T cells in non-severe SARS-CoV-2 infection. MiXCR, applied by TCRdb to the 5' RACE reads, yields one record per CDR3 protein. The sample contains almost 85,000 distinct CDR3 sequences, roughly 12% of which appear only once. Sequencing was done on a sample of whole blood. These receptors were collected from an adult who was a healthcare worker with PCR-confirmed SARS-CoV-2 infection or an uninfected control (not recorded which).

This clonotype was counted many times. The chain links TRBV20-1 to TRBJ1-5, with 8 bases identical to TRBD1. The CDR3 is 14 residues long. CDR1 is DFQATT, CDR2 SNEGSKA, per germline (reference sequence). V was pared by 4 bases and J by 1 base, with 3 bases of the junction left unmatched. The CDR3 loop reads CSAKGQGSNQPQHF. In nucleotides, the CDR3 is TGCAGTGCTAAAGGACAGGGAAGCAATCAGCCCCAGCATTTT.

The chain carries TRBV28 and TRBJ1-2, with TRBD1 matching over 10 bases. Germline CDR1 and CDR2: MDHEN and SYDVKM. The junction had 7 bases not matched to a gene; V was cut back by 6 bases and J by 6 bases. CDR3 length equals 14 residues. CDR3 DNA: TGTGCCAGCAGGGAAGGGACAGGGGCACATGGCTACACCTTC. It is translated as CASREGTGAHGYTF.

This clonotype was seen more than once but under ten times. This chain links TRBV12-3 or TRBV12-4 with TRBJ2-5; D is perhaps TRBD1 (6 bases). The V end was cut by 0 bases, the J end by 5 bases, with 10 bases between. The CDR3 has 14 amino acids. Written as DNA, the CDR3 is TGTGCCAGCAGTTTAGCGGGGGCGCGTGAGACCCAGTACTTC. Translated, it gives CASSLAGARETQYF.

This chain links TRBV2 with TRBJ1-4; 11 nucleotides line up with TRBD1. From germline, CDR1 is SNHLY and CDR2 FYNNEI. Trimming at V came to 6 bases and at J to 6 bases, leaving 9 bases not matched to a gene. The CDR3 spans 16 residues. CDR3 DNA: TGTGCCAGCAGCCCCGGGACAGGGGGAAGATATGAAAAACTGTTTTTT. This encodes CASSPGTGGRYEKLFF. Full variable domain (missing parts from reference TRBV2 and TRBJ1-4): EPEVTQTPSHQVTQMGQEVILRCVPISNHLYFYWYRQILGQKVEFLVSFYNNEISEKSEIFDDQFSVERPDGSNFTLKIRSTKLEDSAMYFCASSPGTGGRYEKLFFGSGTQLSVL.

The chain carries TRBV5-1 and TRBJ1-1, with a weak D call TRBD1 (5 bases). Germline assignment: CDR1 SGHRS and CDR2 YFSETQ. V lost 1 base and J 5 bases, leaving 18 bases between the germline ends. CDR3 length: 16 amino acids. CDR3 loop: CASSLSRVGWDTEAFF. As DNA, the CDR3 is TGCGCCAGCAGCTTGAGCAGGGTGGGGTGGGATACTGAAGCTTTCTTT.

V usage is TRBV6-6 and J usage is TRBJ2-5; D gene unclear. Germline V gene lookup returns CDR1 MNHNY and CDR2 SVGAGI (reference sequence). V gave up 4 bases and J gave up 2 bases, with 5 bases separating them. The length of the CDR3 is 12 residues. The CDR3 sequence is CASSSVQETQYF. The CDR3 bases are TGTGCCAGCAGTTCAGTTCAAGAGACCCAGTACTTC.

This clonotype was observed at least ten times. DNA of the CDR3: TGTGCCACCAGTGCCCGCGTCCGCTTGACGGCTTTGAACACCGGGGAGCTGTTTTTT. Translated: CATSARVRLTALNTGELFF. The V gene is TRBV24-1, the J gene TRBJ2-2; D ambiguous. The V end was cut by 5 bases, the J end by 1 base, with 22 bases between. The CDR3 spans 19 residues. CDR1 is KGHDR, CDR2 SFDVKD, per germline.

This clonotype was counted ten times or more. The chain links TRBV18 to TRBJ2-1, with 9 bases aligning to TRBD2. Germline-derived CDR1 and CDR2 are KGHSH and LQKENI. Trimming at V came to 7 bases and at J to 4 bases, leaving 8 bases not matched to a gene. The CDR3 contains 15 residues. The CDR3 here is CASLAGTSPYNEQFF. The CDR3 region has the DNA TGTGCCAGCTTGGCCGGGACTAGCCCATACAATGAGCAGTTCTTC.

J is TRBJ2-5 and V is TRBV18, with D tentatively TRBD2 (5 bases). Germline CDR1 and CDR2: KGHSH and LQKENI. Trimming removed 3 bases at V and 3 bases at J, with 14 bases between. This CDR3 has 15 residues. CDR3 amino acids: CASSPTTVSEETQYF. DNA of the CDR3: TGTGCCAGCTCACCGACTACAGTATCCGAAGAGACCCAGTACTTC. The whole variable domain, filled in from reference TRBV18 and TRBJ2-5, reads NAGVMQNPRHLVRRRGQEARLRCSPMKGHSHVYWYRQLPEEGLKFMVYLQKENIIDESGMPKERFSAEFPKEGPSILRIQQVVRGDSAAYFCASSPTTVSEETQYFGPGTRLLVL.

This clonotype showed up just a few times. The chain couples TRBV7-9 to TRBJ2-1; TRBD2 matches 7 bases. The germline V gene encodes CDR1 SEHNR and CDR2 FQNEAQ (reference sequence). The CDR3 has 16 residues. The V segment lost 11 bases and the J segment 0 bases; nucleotides outside the gene matches: 13. This CDR3 is CALPGVAGLSYNEQFF. The CDR3 bases are TGTGCCCTCCCGGGAGTAGCGGGCCTCTCCTACAATGAGCAGTTCTTC.

This clonotype was recorded at least ten times. The chain's CDR3 is CASRFRQGTDEQYF. CDR3 DNA: TGTGCCAGCAGGTTTCGCCAGGGCACGGACGAGCAGTACTTC. This chain connects TRBV12-3 or TRBV12-4 to TRBJ2-7; the D gene is possibly TRBD1 (5 bases). The V and J ends lost 6 bases and 5 bases respectively, with 17 bases between them. This CDR3 is built from 14 residues.

Ten or more counts support this clonotype. The V call is TRBV5-6, the J call TRBJ1-2; no clear D. Germline CDR1 reads SGHDT; CDR2 reads YYEEEE. The length of the CDR3 is 13 residues. V gave up 0 bases and J gave up 4 bases, with 7 bases separating them. In nucleotides, the CDR3 is TGTGCCAGCAGCTTGGGACTACCCTATGGCTACACCTTC. Amino acids: CASSLGLPYGYTF.

In its sample, this clonotype was seen a few times. The rearrangement links TRBV3-1 to TRBJ2-7; D may be TRBD2 (5 bases). The germline V and J ends were trimmed by 3 bases and 3 bases, with 12 bases remaining between them. In germline, CDR1 is LGHDT, CDR2 YNNKEL (reference sequence). This CDR3 has 14 residues. Written as DNA, the CDR3 is TGTGCCAGCAGCCATAGAGCCGGGGACTACGAGCAGTACTTC. This codes for CASSHRAGDYEQYF.

This clonotype was counted many times. In DNA, the CDR3 is TGTGCCAGCAGCAATAGAGGCGACGAAGACTCCTCCTACAATGAGCAGTTCTTC. It is translated as CASSNRGDEDSSYNEQFF. The chain employs TRBV21-1 and TRBJ2-1. TRBV21-1 is termed a pseudogene. CDR3 size: 18 residues.

There are a few counts of this clonotype. The chain uses TRBV6-6 and TRBJ2-5; D not certain. The CDR3 loop spans 13 amino acids. CDR1 and CDR2 from the germline V gene are MNHNY and SVGAGI (reference sequence). The V gene lost 1 base and the J gene lost 2 bases, with 5 bases spanning the gap. The CDR3 DNA sequence: TGTGCCAGCAGTTACTTACAGCAAGAGACCCAGTACTTC. Amino acids: CASSYLQQETQYF.

This clonotype was observed many times. This chain joins TRBV7-6 and TRBJ1-4; D is unclear. The length of the CDR3 is 15 residues. The germline CDR1 and CDR2 sequences are SGHVS and FNYEAQ. V lost 5 bases and J lost 5, with 15 bases in between. The CDR3 sequence is CASSPRPVDNEKLFF. In DNA form, the CDR3 reads TGTGCCAGCAGCCCCAGGCCCGTCGACAATGAAAAACTGTTTTTT.

The sample holds a few counts of this clonotype. CDR3 DNA sequence: TGCAGTGCTAGACCGGACAGGGTCAAGACCCAGTACTTC. Translating it yields CSARPDRVKTQYF. The genes are TRBV20-1 and TRBJ2-5, with 8 bases lining up with TRBD1. The CDR3 runs 13 residues. J was trimmed by 6 bases and V by 2 bases; bases with no gene match: 5. Germline V gene lookup returns CDR1 DFQATT and CDR2 SNEGSKA (reference sequence).

In this sample, this clonotype turned up a few times. V gene TRBV6-5 combines with J gene TRBJ1-1; D call uncertain. Germline-derived CDR1 and CDR2 are MNHEY and SVGAGI. The CDR3 is 11 residues long. V was trimmed by 6 bases and J by 1 base, leaving 3 bases between them. CDR3 sequence (DNA): TGTGCCAGCAGAAAGAACACTGAAGCTTTCTTT. It encodes CASRKNTEAFF.

This clonotype came up many times. The V and J genes are TRBV10-2 and TRBJ1-2, with D uncertain. The CDR3 consists of 12 residues. CDR1 is WSHSY and CDR2 is SAAADI in the germline V gene. V lost 2 bases to trimming and J lost 5 bases, with 6 bases between them. The CDR3 reads CASSEGQYGYTF. DNA for the CDR3: TGCGCCAGCAGTGAGGGGCAGTATGGCTACACCTTC.

V and J are TRBV6-1 and TRBJ2-7; 7 bases agree with TRBD1. V shed 4 bases and J 3 bases; nucleotides not matched to a gene: 9. CDR1 is MNHNS, CDR2 SASEGT, per germline. The CDR3 is 15 amino acids. CDR3 protein: CASSGDSFDLYEQYF. The CDR3 DNA reads as TGTGCCAGCAGTGGGGACAGTTTTGATCTCTACGAGCAGTACTTC.